This is a list of T cell receptor beta chains from one sample in a study of T cell repertoires in cytomegalovirus infection. TCRdb recomputed calls from the reads with MiXCR, one row per CDR3 protein. The sample carries a few hundred thousand distinct CDR3 sequences, approximately 13% recorded once. The sample was PBMCs. The receptors originated from a human donor in good health (CMV status not recorded). Some clones in this sample may be carry-over from other donors' samples. Both conserved end residues are part of each CDR3. A D gene is named only where the DNA matches it firmly. Rows give clone size only sometimes, using once, few, many, or a class for an expanded clone.

V	D	J	size	DNA	CDR3
TRBV13	TRBD1	TRBJ1-1	few	TGTGCCAGCAGGGTTGACAGGGGCGGGAACACTGAAGCTTTCTTT	CASRVDRGGNTEAFF
TRBV3-1	.	TRBJ1-6	.	TGTGCCAGCAGCCTGTTCGGATTTAATTCACCCCTCCACTTT	CASSLFGFNSPLHF
TRBV12-3/TRBV12-4	.	TRBJ1-6	.	TGTGCCAGCAGTTATACTCCCGGGACGGCTAGCTCCTATAATTCACCCCTCCACTTT	CASSYTPGTASSYNSPLHF
TRBV9	.	TRBJ2-7	.	TGTGCCAGCAGCCCCCAACTTGGAAGGAACGAGCAGTACTTC	CASSPQLGRNEQYF
TRBV5-1	.	TRBJ1-1	.	TGCGCCAGCTTTCGGGGGGGCACGGGGGACACTGAAGCTTTCTTT	CASFRGGTGDTEAFF
TRBV2	.	TRBJ2-7	.	TGTGCCAGCAGTGAGAGGGTCTTCCACGAGCAGTACTTC	CASSERVFHEQYF
TRBV28	.	TRBJ2-6	many	TGTGCCAGCAGTGTAGACCTATCCGTTTCTGGGGCCAACGTCCTGACTTTC	CASSVDLSVSGANVLTF
TRBV6-6	.	TRBJ2-5	many	TGTGCCAGCAGTTACTTGGGGGTTCCACAAGAGACCCAGTACTTC	CASSYLGVPQETQYF
TRBV7-9	TRBD1	TRBJ2-5	.	TGTGCCAGCAGCTCAGGAACAGGGGCCCCTCAAGAGACCCAGTACTTC	CASSSGTGAPQETQYF
TRBV7-8	.	TRBJ2-5	many	TGTGCCAGCAGCGGTGGGGCCAAAGGGAGAGAGACCCAGTACTTC	CASSGGAKGRETQYF